Below, 5 T cell receptor beta chains from the same sample are listed, as sequenced in a study of cytomegalovirus exposure and HLA in healthy donors. PCR involved 60 Vbeta and 13 Jbeta primers. Using immunoSEQ multiplex PCR, the repertoire was profiled, and TCRdb retains in-frame clones only, with some absent. The data contain 150,000 or so clones, roughly four fifths of them seen just once; the ten biggest clones take up around 3.3%. Sequences were obtained from PBMCs. Source of these receptors: a woman in her forties in good health and CMV-seronegative.

The chain is built from TRBV5-1 and TRBJ2-7; TRBD1 is a possible D gene (6 bases). V was cut by 7 bases and J by 0 bases, with 23 bases left in between. CDR3 size: 17 residues. Germline lookup yields CDR1 SGHRS and CDR2 YFSETQ. For the CDR3, the DNA is TGCGCCAGCCGCTCTACCCCAGGGGACGCGAGCTCCTACGAGCAGTACTTC. Translating it yields CASRSTPGDASSYEQYF.

This rearrangement joins TRBV5-4 to TRBJ2-5, with 10 bases fitting TRBD2. The CDR3 spans 17 residues. V lost 2 bases, J lost 4 bases, and 11 bases stayed unmatched. The germline CDR1 and CDR2 sequences are SGHNT and YYREEE (reference sequence). CDR3 residues: CASSFSPLAGVRETQYF. The DNA for the CDR3 is TGTGCCAGCAGCTTTTCGCCGCTAGCGGGGGTTCGAGAGACCCAGTACTTC.

The CDR3 DNA reads TGTGCCAGTAGTCACAGGGCTTGGAATCAGCCCCAGCATTTT. Its translation is CASSHRAWNQPQHF. The V call is TRBV19, the J call TRBJ1-5, with a tentative D call TRBD1 (6 bases). There are 14 residues in the CDR3. The germline V gene has CDR1 LNHDA and CDR2 SQIVND (reference sequence). The V and J ends lost 5 bases and 4 bases respectively, with 12 bases between them.

This chain uses TRBV5-4 with TRBJ2-1; 9 nucleotides line up with TRBD2. V was clipped by 5 bases and J by 9 bases; unmatched bases: 6. The CDR3 extends over 13 amino acids. In germline, CDR1 is SGHNT, CDR2 YYREEE (reference sequence). CDR3 residues: CASSQAGGSEQFF. The CDR3 DNA is TGTGCCAGCAGTCAAGCGGGGGGTAGTGAGCAGTTCTTC.

The chain couples TRBV9 to TRBJ1-1, with a possible D match to TRBD1 (5 bases). Between the trimmed V and J ends, which lost 5 bases and 3 bases, there was a span of 8 bases. The V gene's germline CDR1 is SGDLS and CDR2 YYNGEE. The CDR3 has 12 residues. CDR3 loop: CASRGLDTEAFF. DNA of the CDR3: TGTGCCAGCAGGGGGCTCGACACTGAAGCTTTCTTT.